This TCR beta chain was profiled in a study of shared clonotypes between healthy human individuals. Study-level points and caveats: Expectations were that clonotype sharing among donors would be affected by sequencing depth. Researchers found naive subsets generally carried larger estimated richness than memory subsets.

Investigators divided CD4+ cells into CD45RA+ naive and CD45RA-negative memory subsets. The V end lost 0 bases, the J end lost 5 bases, and 14 bases lay between the germline ends. Germline CDR1 is SGHRS and CDR2 is YFSETQ. This CDR3 has 15 residues. The assay was immunoSEQ multiplex PCR, and TCRdb's table has in-frame clones only and misses some. The sample records approximately 330,000 clones, 70% to 75% being singletons. Points on this clone: Its antigen is not identified.

The gene calls are TRBV5-1 and TRBJ2-5, with D possibly TRBD2 on 6 matching bases. Sample: memory CD4+ T cells sorted from blood. Subset specified: CD45RA-negative fraction. The receptor was isolated from a man aged 25 to 40 in good health. The CDR3: CASSLALRDSETQYF. Written as DNA, the CDR3 is TGCGCCAGCAGCTTGGCCCTCCGGGACTCGGAGACCCAGTACTTC. The full variable domain, with the rest looked up from reference TRBV5-1 and TRBJ2-5, is KAGVTQTPRYLIKTRGQQVTLSCSPISGHRSVSWYQQTPGQGLQFLFEYFSETQRNKGNFPGRFSGRQFSNSRSEMNVSTLELGDSALYLCASSLALRDSETQYFGPGTRLLVL.